These 21 T cell receptor beta chains were all obtained from the same sample, sequenced in a study of OX40 agonist ivuxolimab in advanced cancers. The assay was immunoSEQ multiplex PCR, and TCRdb's table has in-frame clones only and misses some. The sample has more than 80,000 clones; around nine tenths are singletons. The input for sequencing was CD4+ or CD8+ T cells sorted from blood, taken in a trial of the OX40 agonist ivuxolimab. These receptors were obtained from an adult with an advanced solid tumor such as melanoma, head and neck, liver or kidney cancer.

This clone was counted ten times or more. This chain connects TRBV2 to TRBJ2-7; D might be TRBD1 or TRBD2, each matching 5 bases. The V and J ends lost 6 bases and 5 bases respectively, with 8 bases between them. Germline lookup yields CDR1 SNHLY and CDR2 FYNNEI. This CDR3 contains 11 residues. The CDR3 spells CASRLGDEQYF. The CDR3 DNA reads as TGTGCCAGCAGGCTGGGGGACGAGCAGTACTTC.

The sample holds a few counts of this clone. The chain links TRBV6-6 to TRBJ1-4; D is ambiguous. This CDR3 contains 15 residues. The germline gives CDR1 MNHNY, CDR2 SVGAGI (reference sequence). Trimming removed 1 base from V and 5 bases from J, with 11 bases in between. The CDR3 sequence is CASSYFGTENEKLFF. CDR3 bases: TGTGCCAGCAGTTACTTCGGAACAGAGAATGAAAAACTGTTTTTT.

The chain couples TRBV7-2 to TRBJ1-2; no clear D gene. The ends were cut back, 7 bases at V and 4 bases at J, with 10 bases in the middle. This CDR3 region has 12 residues. The V gene's germline CDR1 is SGHTA and CDR2 FQGNSA. CDR3 coding DNA: TGTGCCAGCACCCCGGTCGGCTATGGCTACACCTTC. It specifies CASTPVGYGYTF.

The genes are TRBV6-1 and TRBJ1-1, with D unclear. This CDR3 region has 17 residues. Trimming pared 4 bases from V and 3 bases from J, leaving 21 bases between. Germline V CDR1 and CDR2: MNHNS, SASEGT. CDR3 sequence reads: CASSGVFPQLKDTEAFF. CDR3 coding DNA: TGTGCCAGCAGTGGGGTGTTCCCTCAACTTAAGGACACTGAAGCTTTCTTT.

This clone was seen a single time. The chain links TRBV28 to TRBJ2-5; perhaps TRBD2 as D (7 bases). Germline CDR1 reads MDHEN; CDR2 reads SYDVKM. With 2 bases removed from V and 4 bases from J, the gap between germline ends came to 14 bases. CDR3 length: 15 residues. CDR3 in amino acids: CASSLRRGGSETQYF. CDR3 DNA: TGTGCCAGCAGTTTAAGGAGGGGGGGTTCAGAGACCCAGTACTTC. Full variable domain (rest looked up from reference TRBV28 and TRBJ2-5): DVKVTQSSRYLVKRTGEKVFLECVQDMDHENMFWYRQDPGLGLRLIYFSYDVKMKEKGDIPEGYSVSREKKERFSLILESASTNQTSMYLCASSLRRGGSETQYFGPGTRLLVL.

The sample holds one count of this clone. This chain links TRBV29-1 with TRBJ2-1, with D possibly matching TRBD1 (6 bases). V was clipped by 4 bases and J by 6 bases, with 16 bases between them. The germline V gene encodes CDR1 SQVTM and CDR2 ANQGSEA. The CDR3 covers 14 residues. The chain's CDR3 is CSVAPTGWGNEQFF. The CDR3 coding sequence is TGCAGCGTTGCTCCGACAGGTTGGGGCAATGAGCAGTTCTTC.

The chain joins TRBV10-3 to TRBJ1-4; D gene ambiguous. This CDR3 is 12 amino acids long. The V end was cut by 5 bases, the J end by 7 bases, with 8 bases between. Germline V gene sequence: CDR1 ENHRY, CDR2 SYGVKD. The CDR3 sequence: CAISSVGEKLFF. The CDR3 nucleotides are TGTGCCATCAGTTCTGTAGGTGAAAAACTGTTTTTT.

The rearrangement uses TRBV7-2 and TRBJ2-2; TRBD2 aligns across 11 bases. Unmatched junction bases numbered 8, after V lost 4 bases and J lost 4 bases. CDR3 length equals 17 residues. Germline CDR1 SGHTA, CDR2 FQGNSA. The CDR3 DNA reads TGTGCCAGCAGCTCCCAGTTTAGCGGGGGGGCCACCGGGGAGCTGTTTTTT. Its translation is CASSSQFSGGATGELFF.

The rearrangement links TRBV5-4 to TRBJ2-4; 9 bases align to TRBD1. Germline values: CDR1 SGHNT, CDR2 YYREEE (reference sequence). Germline trimming cut 4 bases from V and 4 bases from J; bases unmatched to any gene: 6. CDR3 size: 15 residues. The CDR3 loop reads CASSHRGRGKNIQYF. DNA for the CDR3: TGTGCCAGCAGCCACAGGGGGCGGGGGAAAAACATTCAGTACTTC.

The chain couples TRBV5-1 to TRBJ1-3; 9 nucleotides line up with TRBD1. Germline values: CDR1 SGHRS, CDR2 YFSETQ. The CDR3 length is 17 residues. V shed 4 bases, J shed 4 bases, and the junction held 12 bases outside the gene matches. In DNA, the CDR3 is TGCGCCAGCAGCGGGGTTTCCGGGACAGGGATCGGAAACACCATATATTTT. Its translation: CASSGVSGTGIGNTIYF.

This clone was recorded once. The V gene is TRBV27, the J gene TRBJ2-4; TRBD1 aligns across 10 bases. V was clipped by 7 bases and J by 5 bases; unmatched bases: 11. The CDR3 runs to 16 residues. CDR1 and CDR2 from the germline V gene are MNHEY and SMNVEV (reference sequence). CDR3 in DNA: TGTGCCAGCATCGGAAGGACAGGGGGTGGCGAAAACATTCAGTACTTC. Translation: CASIGRTGGGENIQYF.

The rearrangement joins TRBV29-1 to TRBJ1-1, with TRBD1 as a possible D gene (5 bases). Germline V gene data show CDR1 as SQVTM and CDR2 as ANQGSEA. V was clipped by 6 bases and J by 0 bases, with 14 bases between them. CDR3 length: 14 residues. The chain's CDR3 is CSVVPGPLNTEAFF. The CDR3 coding sequence is TGCAGCGTCGTTCCGGGACCTCTGAACACTGAAGCTTTCTTT.

This chain uses TRBV4-1 with TRBJ2-7; TRBD2 might be the D (6 bases). The CDR3 covers 12 residues. Trimming took 4 bases from V and 7 from J, leaving 11 bases between them. Looked up from germline, CDR1 is MGHRA and CDR2 is YSYEKL. Here the CDR3 DNA reads TGCGCCAGCAGCCGAGTAGGAGGGGAGCAGTACTTC. This gives the protein CASSRVGGEQYF.

CDR3 DNA sequence: TGTGCCAGCAGCTTACCCCCGAGGCTAGCGGTCTACAATGAGCAGTTCTTC. This translates into CASSLPPRLAVYNEQFF. The chain links TRBV7-9 to TRBJ2-1, with 7 bases identical to TRBD2. Germline values: CDR1 SEHNR, CDR2 FQNEAQ (reference sequence). This CDR3 spans 17 amino acids. Trimming at V came to 2 bases and at J to 3 bases, leaving 10 bases not matched to a gene. The full variable domain, with the rest looked up from reference TRBV7-9 and TRBJ2-1, is DTGVSQNPRHKITKRGQNVTFRCDPISEHNRLYWYRQTLGQGPEFLTYFQNEAQLEKSRLLSDRFSAERPKGSFSTLEIQRTEQGDSAMYLCASSLPPRLAVYNEQFFGPGTRLTVL.

The chain recombines TRBV29-1 with TRBJ1-3; D gene ambiguous. There are 15 residues in the CDR3. V lost 7 bases and J lost 1, with 17 bases in between. Germline CDR1 SQVTM, CDR2 ANQGSEA. The CDR3 DNA reads as TGCAGCGCCTGTCCTGGCGGTGGTTCTGGAAACACCATATATTTT. It encodes CSACPGGGSGNTIYF.

CDR3 bases: TGTGCCAGCAGTACCCGGACCCCGGGAGAGCAGTACTTC. Its protein is CASSTRTPGEQYF. The genes are TRBV25-1 and TRBJ2-7; possible D gene TRBD2, 5 bases. CDR3 length: 13 amino acids. Germline CDR1 reads MGHDK; CDR2 reads SYGVNS. V gave up 5 bases and J gave up 7 bases, with 15 bases separating them.

The chain joins TRBV27 to TRBJ2-7; tentatively, D is TRBD1 or TRBD2 (5 bases each). Trimming cost V 2 bases and J 4 bases, with 15 bases left between them. The CDR3 covers 15 residues. Germline CDR1 MNHEY, CDR2 SMNVEV (reference sequence). CDR3 residues: CASSLRRDLGYEQYF. In DNA, the CDR3 is TGTGCCAGCAGTTTACGCCGGGACCTTGGGTACGAGCAGTACTTC.

This chain joins TRBV7-9 and TRBJ2-3; a possible D gene is TRBD2 (5 bases). The germline CDR1 and CDR2 sequences are SEHNR and FQNEAQ (reference sequence). The V gene lost 5 bases and the J gene lost 6 bases, with 12 bases spanning the gap. The CDR3 has 13 amino acids. CDR3 bases: TGTGCCAGCAGCCCAACTAGTCCGGATACGCAGTATTTT. Its protein product is CASSPTSPDTQYF. The entire variable domain, with the rest obtained from reference TRBV7-9 and TRBJ2-3, is as follows: DTGVSQNPRHKITKRGQNVTFRCDPISEHNRLYWYRQTLGQGPEFLTYFQNEAQLEKSRLLSDRFSAERPKGSFSTLEIQRTEQGDSAMYLCASSPTSPDTQYFGPGTRLTVL.

This clone was recorded only once. In DNA, the CDR3 is TGTGCCACCAGCAGACTACAGGGTTCTGGAAACACCATATATTTT. This gives the protein CATSRLQGSGNTIYF. The chain links TRBV15 to TRBJ1-3, with D perhaps matching TRBD1 (6 bases). The CDR3 extends over 15 amino acids. The V end was cut by 2 bases, the J end by 1 base, with 9 bases between. Germline loops: CDR1 LNHNV, CDR2 YYDKDF (reference sequence). Supplemented by reference TRBV15 and TRBJ1-3, the full variable domain reads DAMVIQNPRYQVTQFGKPVTLSCSQTLNHNVMYWYQQKSSQAPKLLFHYYDKDFNNEADTPDNFQSRRPNTSFCFLDIRSPGLGDTAMYLCATSRLQGSGNTIYFGEGSWLTVV.

This rearrangement joins TRBV19 to TRBJ1-3; no clear D. Germline V CDR1 and CDR2: LNHDA, SQIVND (reference sequence). Trimming cost V 2 bases and J 4 bases, with 3 bases left between them. This CDR3 is built from 12 residues. The CDR3 region has the DNA TGTGCCAGTAGTATACCCGGAAACACCATATATTTT. Its protein product is CASSIPGNTIYF.

The chain has TRBV11-2 and TRBJ1-4; D not certain. This CDR3 spans 15 amino acids. V dropped 0 bases and J dropped 8 bases, with 13 bases sitting between them. Germline V lookup: CDR1 SGHAT, CDR2 FQNNGV. CDR3 loop: CASSLDHLAGEKLFF. The DNA of the CDR3 is TGTGCCAGCAGCTTAGATCACCTGGCTGGAGAAAAACTGTTTTTT.